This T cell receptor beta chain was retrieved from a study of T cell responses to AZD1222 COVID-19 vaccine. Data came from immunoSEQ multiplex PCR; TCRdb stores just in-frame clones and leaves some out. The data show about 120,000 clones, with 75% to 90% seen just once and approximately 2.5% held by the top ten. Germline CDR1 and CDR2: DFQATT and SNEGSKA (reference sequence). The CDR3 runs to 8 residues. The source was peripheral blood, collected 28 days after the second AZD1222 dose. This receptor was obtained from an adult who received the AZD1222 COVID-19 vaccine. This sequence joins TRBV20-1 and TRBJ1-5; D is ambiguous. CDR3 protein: CRATPQHF. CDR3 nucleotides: TGCAGGGCCACCCCCCAGCATTTT.